Listed below are T cell receptor beta chains from one sample, sequenced in a study of cytomegalovirus exposure and HLA in healthy donors. Here immunoSEQ multiplex PCR was the method, and the copy in TCRdb shows in-frame clones only, minus some. The sample has 85,000 to 130,000 clones, around 76% seen once; the top ten hold 5% to 7.5%. Sequenced sample: PBMCs. All receptors derive from a woman between 50 and 59 years old in good health and CMV-seropositive. The CDR3 runs from the conserved cysteine through the conserved F or W. D genes are given only for firm matches. Only some rows state a clone size, as once, few, many or a class for expanded clones.

J gene: TRBJ1-2; V gene: TRBV11-1; clone size: -; D gene: TRBD1; CDR3 protein: CASSLSGGYGYTF; CDR3 DNA: TGTGCCAGCAGCTTATCAGGGGGCTATGGCTACACCTTC
J gene: TRBJ2-7; V gene: TRBV7-8; clone size: -; D gene: -; CDR3 protein: CASGGASSSYEQYF; CDR3 DNA: TGTGCCAGCGGAGGGGCGAGCTCGTCCTACGAGCAGTACTTC
J gene: TRBJ1-2; V gene: TRBV7-9; clone size: few; D gene: -; CDR3 protein: CASSPSGSGYGYTF; CDR3 DNA: TGTGCCAGCAGCCCCTCGGGAAGCGGCTATGGCTACACCTTC
J gene: TRBJ1-1; V gene: TRBV6-5; clone size: -; D gene: TRBD1; CDR3 protein: CASSLYRGTEAFF; CDR3 DNA: TGTGCCAGCAGTTTATACAGGGGCACTGAAGCTTTCTTT
J gene: TRBJ1-5; V gene: TRBV6-1; clone size: -; D gene: -; CDR3 protein: CASSDMGRAYYQPQHF; CDR3 DNA: TGTGCCAGCAGTGACATGGGCAGGGCGTACTATCAGCCCCAGCATTTT
J gene: TRBJ2-7; V gene: TRBV29-1; clone size: -; D gene: -; CDR3 protein: CSVESGGATYEQYF; CDR3 DNA: TGCAGCGTTGAGTCCGGGGGTGCGACCTACGAGCAGTACTTC
J gene: TRBJ2-7; V gene: TRBV7-9; clone size: -; D gene: -; CDR3 protein: CASSSFVGPYEQYF; CDR3 DNA: TGTGCCAGCAGCTCGTTTGTGGGGCCGTACGAGCAGTACTTC
J gene: TRBJ2-1; V gene: TRBV6-7; clone size: -; D gene: -; CDR3 protein: CASSEGTYNEQFF; CDR3 DNA: TGTGCCAGCAGCGAGGGTACCTACAATGAGCAGTTCTTC
J gene: TRBJ2-7; V gene: TRBV2; clone size: -; D gene: -; CDR3 protein: CASSERRGKVYEQYF; CDR3 DNA: TGTGCCAGCAGTGAACGTCGAGGTAAGGTCTACGAGCAGTACTTC
J gene: TRBJ1-2; V gene: TRBV29-1; clone size: -; D gene: -; CDR3 protein: CSVGRGGYGYTF; CDR3 DNA: TGCAGCGTTGGCCGGGGAGGCTATGGCTACACCTTC
J gene: TRBJ1-1; V gene: TRBV7-9; clone size: -; D gene: TRBD1; CDR3 protein: CASSNRDRMNTEAFF; CDR3 DNA: TGTGCCAGCAGCAACCGGGACAGAATGAACACTGAAGCTTTCTTT
J gene: TRBJ2-1; V gene: TRBV7-2; clone size: -; D gene: -; CDR3 protein: CASSLDGGGFSEQFF; CDR3 DNA: TGTGCCAGCAGCTTAGATGGGGGCGGGTTTAGTGAGCAGTTCTTC
J gene: TRBJ2-5; V gene: TRBV27; clone size: -; D gene: TRBD1; CDR3 protein: CASSLLGQGQETQYF; CDR3 DNA: TGTGCCAGCAGTTTATTGGGACAGGGGCAGGAGACCCAGTACTTC